Presented here are 25 T cell receptor beta chains from one specimen sequenced in a study of shared clonotypes between healthy human individuals. Assay: immunoSEQ multiplex PCR; the TCRdb copy retains only in-frame clones and omits some. Found here are 850,000 to 1,200,000 clones, around 76% of them singletons; the top ten hold roughly 1.4%. The sample taken for sequencing was memory CD4+ T cells sorted from blood. The subset here: CD45RA-negative fraction. The receptor source for this set is a man younger than 35 in good health.

The rearrangement uses TRBV5-1 and TRBJ2-7, with 10 bases lining up with TRBD2. Trimming took 3 bases from V and 6 from J; bases not matched to a gene: 9. The CDR3 is made up of 15 amino acids. The germline V gene encodes CDR1 SGHRS and CDR2 YFSETQ. The CDR3 sequence is CASSSSPSGSSEQYF. Here the CDR3 DNA reads TGCGCCAGCAGCTCGTCCCCTAGCGGGAGTAGCGAGCAGTACTTC.

The V call is TRBV10-3, the J call TRBJ2-3, with 10 bases fitting TRBD2. Unmatched junction bases numbered 1, after V lost 5 bases and J lost 5 bases. Germline assignment: CDR1 ENHRY and CDR2 SYGVKD. The CDR3 runs to 13 residues. The DNA for the CDR3 is TGTGCCATCAGTTGGACTAGCGGAGATACGCAGTATTTT. As protein: CAISWTSGDTQYF.

The chain is built from TRBV29-1 and TRBJ2-1; weak D call: TRBD2 (6 bases). The germline V gene encodes CDR1 SQVTM and CDR2 ANQGSEA. CDR3 size: 14 residues. With 3 bases removed from V and 9 bases from J, the gap between germline ends came to 18 bases. The CDR3 spells CSVEGTSKSPEQFF. The DNA for the CDR3 is TGCAGCGTTGAGGGGACTTCAAAATCCCCTGAGCAGTTCTTC.

V is TRBV5-8 and J is TRBJ1-4, with D possibly being TRBD1 (6 bases). CDR1 is SGHTS, CDR2 YDEGEE, per germline. The V end was cut by 0 bases, the J end by 7 bases, with 13 bases between. CDR3 size: 15 residues. CDR3 nucleotides: TGTGCCAGCAGCTTGGGGGACAAAACAGGTGAAAAACTGTTTTTT. Translated, it gives CASSLGDKTGEKLFF.

The rearrangement links TRBV28 to TRBJ2-1; D may match TRBD1 or TRBD2 (5 bases each). The CDR3 has 15 amino acids. V shed 4 bases and J shed 0 bases, with 10 bases lying between them. The germline CDR1 and CDR2 sequences are MDHEN and SYDVKM. CDR3 sequence reads: CASSSGSASYNEQFF. CDR3 bases: TGTGCCAGCAGTTCAGGGAGCGCCTCCTACAATGAGCAGTTCTTC.

A word on this clone: This probably arose from a read error, given a far larger clone one base away. Other nucleotide sequences in the sample specify the same CDR3. V gene TRBV11-2 combines with J gene TRBJ2-7; D unclear. CDR3 length equals 12 residues. CDR1 and CDR2 (germline): SGHAT, FQNNGV. The V end was cut by 1 base, the J end by 4 bases, with 5 bases between. The CDR3 spells CASSLAGYEQYF. The CDR3, as DNA: TGTGCCAGCAGCTTAGCAGGTTACGAGCAGTACTTC.

The chain carries TRBV19 and TRBJ2-5; perhaps TRBD2 as D (5 bases). The V and J ends lost 8 bases and 9 bases respectively, with 16 bases between them. Germline-derived CDR1 and CDR2 are LNHDA and SQIVND (reference sequence). The CDR3 has 12 amino acids. The CDR3 nucleotides read TGTGCCAGTTACGGTTGGGGAGATTCCCAGTACTTC. Encoded protein: CASYGWGDSQYF. The variable domain in full, completed from reference TRBV19 and TRBJ2-5, reads DGGITQSPKYLFRKEGQNVTLSCEQNLNHDAMYWYRQDPGQGLRLIYYSQIVNDFQKGDIAEGYSVSREKKESFPLTVTSAQKNPTAFYLCASYGWGDSQYFGPGTRLLVL.

As to this clone: At one boundary the junction diverges from the germline segment, which might be a read error. The chain links TRBV5-1 to TRBJ1-2; TRBD1 is a possible D gene (5 bases). The CDR3 spans 12 residues. Germline V gene data show CDR1 as SGHRS and CDR2 as YFSETQ. The chain's CDR3 is CASSQGWNGYTF. The DNA for the CDR3 is TGTGCCAGCAGTCAGGGTTGGAATGGCTACACCTTC.

This sequence joins TRBV6-5 and TRBJ2-1, with no clear D. CDR1 is MNHEY, CDR2 SVGAGI, per germline. The V gene lost 9 bases and the J gene lost 13 bases, with 16 bases spanning the gap. The CDR3 consists of 11 residues. The DNA of the CDR3 is TGTGCCAGTCCTTTCGACGACCCACAGTTCTTC. Its protein product is CASPFDDPQFF.

The rearrangement links TRBV5-6 to TRBJ2-1, with TRBD1 matching over 10 bases. V dropped 5 bases and J dropped 1; count of bases not matched to a gene: 6. This CDR3 has 16 amino acids. CDR1 SGHDT and CDR2 YYEEEE come from the germline V gene. The CDR3 protein is CASSKDRGESYNEQFF. CDR3 in DNA: TGTGCCAGCAGTAAGGACAGGGGGGAATCCTACAATGAGCAGTTCTTC.

The chain employs TRBV10-3 and TRBJ1-1; 8 bases map to TRBD1. Germline assignment: CDR1 ENHRY and CDR2 SYGVKD. The length of the CDR3 is 14 residues. V dropped 6 bases and J dropped 2; count of bases not matched to a gene: 5. CDR3 amino acids: CAIRGQGGNTEAFF. CDR3 DNA: TGTGCCATCAGAGGACAGGGAGGAAACACTGAAGCTTTCTTT.

Notes on this clone: A much larger clone lies a single base off, so this may be a read error. Other DNA sequences in this specimen translate into the identical CDR3. This chain uses TRBV7-2 with TRBJ1-1, with 8 bases that match TRBD1. With V trimmed by 3 bases and J by 3 bases, 3 bases remained unmatched. CDR1 SGHTA and CDR2 FQGNSA come from the germline V gene. The CDR3 is made up of 14 amino acids. CDR3 nucleotide sequence: TGTGCCAGCAGCTTGGACAGGGTAGACACTGAAGCTTTCTTT. Translation gives CASSLDRVDTEAFF.

The chain employs TRBV6-5 and TRBJ1-6, with D uncertain. This CDR3 comprises 14 residues. The germline gives CDR1 MNHEY, CDR2 SVGAGI. V was trimmed by 4 bases and J by 6 bases, leaving 10 bases between them. CDR3 DNA sequence: TGTGCCAGCAGTTTGGTCGGCGCTAATTCACCCCTCCACTTT. It encodes CASSLVGANSPLHF.

This chain links TRBV27 with TRBJ1-5; D possibly corresponds to TRBD1 (6 bases). This CDR3 is built from 14 residues. Trimming stripped 5 bases from V and 3 bases from J, with 11 bases between. Germline CDR1 is MNHEY and CDR2 is SMNVEV (reference sequence). The CDR3 here is CASSPGQFNQPQHF. Written as DNA, the CDR3 is TGTGCCAGCAGTCCAGGACAGTTCAATCAGCCCCAGCATTTT.

This chain uses TRBV7-2 with TRBJ1-2; TRBD1 might be the D (5 bases). Germline assignment: CDR1 SGHTA and CDR2 FQGNSA. The V end lost 2 bases, the J end lost 4 bases, and 14 bases lay between the germline ends. The length of the CDR3 is 15 residues. This chain's CDR3 is CASSLTQGTLYGYTF. CDR3 nucleotide sequence: TGTGCCAGCAGCTTAACCCAGGGAACTCTCTATGGCTACACCTTC. The full variable domain, with the rest looked up from reference TRBV7-2 and TRBJ1-2, is GAGVSQSPSNKVTEKGKDVELRCDPISGHTALYWYRQSLGQGLEFLIYFQGNSAPDKSGLPSDRFSAERTGGSVSTLTIQRTQQEDSAVYLCASSLTQGTLYGYTFGSGTRLTVV.

This clone has a count of ten or more. CDR3 sequence: CASSLSLAGAMRYTGELFF. CDR3 nucleotides: TGTGCCAGCAGCTTATCTCTTGCGGGGGCGATGAGATACACCGGGGAGCTGTTTTTT. The chain carries TRBV11-2 and TRBJ2-2; the D gene is possibly TRBD2 (7 bases). Germline-derived CDR1 and CDR2 are SGHAT and FQNNGV. With 2 bases removed from V and 3 bases from J, the gap between germline ends came to 22 bases. This CDR3 has 19 residues.

The chain links TRBV28 to TRBJ2-2; 9 bases match TRBD1. Germline CDR1 MDHEN, CDR2 SYDVKM. The ends lost 5 bases at V and 7 bases at J; junction bases unmatched: 8. CDR3 size: 15 residues. The CDR3 spells CASSQGQGLNGELFF. CDR3 bases: TGTGCCAGCAGTCAGGGACAGGGTCTCAACGGGGAGCTGTTTTTT.

This clone occurred a few times. This chain joins TRBV18 and TRBJ2-7; tentative D call: TRBD2 (5 bases). Germline assignment: CDR1 KGHSH and CDR2 LQKENI. The V and J ends lost 4 bases and 1 base respectively, with 11 bases between them. This CDR3 comprises 14 residues. In nucleotides, the CDR3 is TGTGCCAGCTCACTGAGGGAAGGATCCTACGAGCAGTACTTC. Translating gives CASSLREGSYEQYF.

This clone was seen once. This chain connects TRBV20-1 to TRBJ2-7; D is unresolved. The CDR3 is 10 residues long. Germline values: CDR1 DFQATT, CDR2 SNEGSKA (reference sequence). V shed 2 bases and J shed 5 bases, with 4 bases lying between them. DNA of the CDR3: TGCAGTGCTAGACTCCACGAGCAGTACTTC. Encoded protein: CSARLHEQYF.

This clone was observed once. The V call is TRBV18, the J call TRBJ2-1; maybe TRBD2 (5 bases). The CDR3 has 14 amino acids. The V gene's germline CDR1 is KGHSH and CDR2 LQKENI. Trimming took off 2 bases at V and 7 bases at J, with 12 bases between the two ends. CDR3 region: CASSPRLALNEQFF. The CDR3 DNA reads as TGTGCCAGCTCACCAAGGCTAGCCCTAAATGAGCAGTTCTTC.

The chain uses TRBV7-6 and TRBJ2-4; TRBD2 matches 8 bases. Germline assignment: CDR1 SGHVS and CDR2 FNYEAQ. The CDR3 runs to 15 residues. J was trimmed by 6 bases and V by 7 bases; bases with no gene match: 11. The CDR3 region has the DNA TGTGCCAGCAATCCCGAGGGACTAGTCTTAAACATTCAGTACTTC. This codes for CASNPEGLVLNIQYF.

This clone was recorded only once. The chain uses TRBV30 and TRBJ2-1; TRBD1 agrees at 9 bases. The germline V gene has CDR1 GTSNPN and CDR2 SVGIG (reference sequence). This CDR3 is built from 14 residues. V was pared by 2 bases and J by 5 bases, with 4 bases of the junction left unmatched. The CDR3 region has the DNA TGTGCCTGGAGTCCGTGGACAGGGGACAATGAGCAGTTCTTC. It specifies CAWSPWTGDNEQFF.

The chain has TRBV11-2 and TRBJ2-1; unclear D gene. The CDR3 loop spans 14 amino acids. Germline-derived CDR1 and CDR2 are SGHAT and FQNNGV. V dropped 1 base and J dropped 8 bases, with 12 bases sitting between them. DNA for the CDR3: TGTGCCAGCAGCTTAGTAGGTGTAGGCGATGAGCAGTTCTTC. Translating it yields CASSLVGVGDEQFF.

This sequence joins TRBV5-1 and TRBJ1-2; tentatively, D is TRBD1 (5 bases). V was shortened by 6 bases and J by 4 bases, with 19 bases between the two germline ends. The CDR3 covers 15 residues. The germline V gene encodes CDR1 SGHRS and CDR2 YFSETQ. The CDR3 spells CASTPRPTGSYGYTF. CDR3 nucleotide sequence: TGCGCCAGCACCCCCCGACCAACAGGCAGCTATGGCTACACCTTC.

The gene calls are TRBV6-5 and TRBJ2-7, with D perhaps matching TRBD2 (6 bases). CDR3 length: 15 residues. Trimming shortened V by 5 bases and J by 0 bases, and 14 bases separated the two germline ends. Germline lookup yields CDR1 MNHEY and CDR2 SVGAGI. CDR3 residues: CASSLSVGSSYEQYF. The CDR3 nucleotides read TGTGCCAGCAGTCTCTCTGTCGGGAGCTCCTACGAGCAGTACTTC.